This note documents a single T cell receptor beta chain sequence. Antigen: not known. CDR1 is MNHEY and CDR2 is SVGAGI in the germline V gene. Deletions cut 6 bases from V and 3 bases from J, with 15 bases between. CDR3 length: 14 amino acids. CFSE-dim autoproliferating and CFSE-high non-proliferating T cells from unstimulated culture were sequenced separately. Replicate wells were pooled after 6 to 8 days of stimulus-free culture of roughly 5x10^7 CFSE-labeled PBMCs. The PBMCs received about 0.5 uM CFSE and serum-free culture with no added stimuli. This sample is drawn from a study of memory B cells and T cells in multiple sclerosis. Study results and limitations: Normalization was needed because clone-set size differences affected shared clonotype counts.

Data came from immunoSEQ multiplex PCR; TCRdb stores just in-frame clones and leaves some out. The data show around 50,000 clones, approximately 80% seen once. Sequencing was performed on PBMCs from blood kept in culture. The chain recombines TRBV6-5 with TRBJ2-7; D gene uncertain. This clonotype was obtained from a human donor with multiple sclerosis. CDR3 DNA sequence: TGTGCCAGCAGCCCCGGTGGGCTGATCTACGAGCAGTACTTC. Its translation: CASSPGGLIYEQYF.